The 20 T cell receptor beta chains listed next were all sequenced from one sample in a study of neoadjuvant anti-PD-1 for oral cavity cancer. The table came from immunoSEQ multiplex PCR; TCRdb's copy has only in-frame clones and leaves some out. The table lists roughly 13,000 clones, roughly 65% of them singletons, with roughly 2.3% in the top ten. Sequenced here: PBMCs, sampled before nivolumab (anti-PD-1) treatment. These receptors were collected from a person aged 35 to 85 with oral cavity squamous cell carcinoma.

This clone was counted only a few times. The rearrangement joins TRBV20-1 to TRBJ1-2; D is ambiguous. Deletions cut 1 base from V and 6 bases from J, with 3 bases between. This CDR3 is 10 amino acids long. CDR1 DFQATT and CDR2 SNEGSKA come from the germline V gene (reference sequence). The CDR3 here is CSARGDGYTF. The CDR3 DNA reads TGCAGTGCTAGAGGGGATGGCTACACCTTC.

The CDR3 region is CASSAQRDRWQFF. The CDR3 DNA is TGTGCCAGCAGCGCCCAGCGGGATCGGTGGCAGTTCTTC. The chain couples TRBV7-6 to TRBJ2-1; TRBD2 agrees at 7 bases. Trimming at V came to 5 bases and at J to 12 bases, leaving 10 bases not matched to a gene. The germline V gene encodes CDR1 SGHVS and CDR2 FNYEAQ. The CDR3 runs to 13 residues.

This sequence joins TRBV7-8 and TRBJ2-3, with a tentative D call TRBD1 (5 bases). V was shortened by 3 bases and J by 4 bases, with 8 bases between the two germline ends. The CDR3 covers 13 residues. In germline, CDR1 is SGHVS, CDR2 FQNEAQ. The CDR3 is CASSLPGSDTQYF. The CDR3 DNA sequence: TGTGCCAGCAGCTTGCCAGGGTCAGATACGCAGTATTTT.

This clone turned up a few times. The chain carries TRBV5-1 and TRBJ2-2; D might be TRBD1 or TRBD2, each matching 5 bases. Germline CDR1 reads SGHRS; CDR2 reads YFSETQ. Trimming left V 0 bases short and J 9 bases short, with 9 bases between. CDR3 size: 13 residues. CDR3 protein: CASSLERGRELFF. DNA for the CDR3: TGCGCCAGCAGCTTGGAACGGGGCCGGGAGCTGTTTTTT.

The J gene is TRBJ2-3, the V gene TRBV7-9; D gene ambiguous. Germline lookup yields CDR1 SEHNR and CDR2 FQNEAQ (reference sequence). The CDR3 has 13 amino acids. The ends were cut back, 1 base at V and 6 bases at J, with 8 bases in the middle. The CDR3 here is CASSLEPRDTQYF. CDR3 bases: TGTGCCAGCAGCTTAGAGCCGAGGGATACGCAGTATTTT.

Only a few counts were recorded for this clone. The chain recombines TRBV2 with TRBJ1-4, with no clear D. V was cut by 0 bases and J by 8 bases, with 13 bases left in between. CDR3 size: 15 residues. Germline V gene data show CDR1 as SNHLY and CDR2 as FYNNEI. The CDR3 bases are TGTGCCAGCAGTGAAGCACGGGGAGAAGGGGAAAAACTGTTTTTT. It specifies CASSEARGEGEKLFF.

This chain connects TRBV6-5 to TRBJ1-5; the D gene is possibly TRBD1 (5 bases). This CDR3 has 13 residues. Trimming stripped 6 bases from V and 6 bases from J, with 12 bases between. The germline V gene encodes CDR1 MNHEY and CDR2 SVGAGI. The CDR3 spells CASSPMGGQPQHF. CDR3 coding DNA: TGTGCCAGCAGCCCTATGGGGGGTCAGCCCCAGCATTTT.

This clone was detected only a few times. The junction shows a germline mismatch at one end, possibly a read error. The chain employs TRBV28 and TRBJ1-4; tentatively, D is TRBD1 (5 bases). Germline V lookup: CDR1 MDHEN, CDR2 SYDVKM. The CDR3 covers 15 residues. This CDR3 is CASSLWGSTNEKLFF. The CDR3 DNA sequence: TGTGCCAGCAGTCTATGGGGCTCAACTAATGAAAAACTGTTTTTT.

The gene calls are TRBV6-4 and TRBJ2-7; 12 bases align to TRBD1. The CDR3 contains 15 residues. Germline-derived CDR1 and CDR2 are MRHNA and SNTAGT. V was pared by 8 bases and J by 7 bases, with 12 bases of the junction left unmatched. The CDR3 here is CASCHPGQGAEEQYF. In DNA, the CDR3 is TGTGCCAGCTGCCACCCGGGACAGGGGGCGGAAGAGCAGTACTTC.

V gene TRBV7-3 combines with J gene TRBJ2-5, with D tentatively TRBD2 (5 bases). Germline loops: CDR1 SGHTA, CDR2 FQGTGA. The CDR3 sequence is 15 residues long. The V and J ends lost 2 bases and 5 bases respectively, with 15 bases between them. CDR3 DNA: TGTGCCAGCAGCTTACAGGCGGGTATCTACGAGACCCAGTACTTC. This codes for CASSLQAGIYETQYF. The variable domain in full, completed from reference TRBV7-3 and TRBJ2-5, reads GAGVSQTPSNKVTEKGKYVELRCDPISGHTALYWYRQSLGQGPEFLIYFQGTGAADDSGLPNDRFFAVRPEGSVSTLKIQRTERGDSAVYLCASSLQAGIYETQYFGPGTRLLVL.

The CDR3 coding sequence is TGTGCCAGCTCACCGTGGCAGGGCGCGAACACCGGGGAGCTGTTTTTT. Translated: CASSPWQGANTGELFF. The genes are TRBV18 and TRBJ2-2; tentatively, D is TRBD1 (5 bases). The germline gives CDR1 KGHSH, CDR2 LQKENI. The CDR3 has 16 residues. V was shortened by 3 bases and J by 0 bases, with 11 bases between the two germline ends.

The sample holds a few counts of this clone. This chain connects TRBV19 to TRBJ1-5; TRBD1 is a possible D gene (5 bases). Germline V gene data show CDR1 as LNHDA and CDR2 as SQIVND (reference sequence). The V end lost 9 bases, the J end lost 0 bases, and 18 bases lay between the germline ends. The length of the CDR3 is 16 residues. The CDR3 loop reads CASRAIREDSNQPQHF. The CDR3 DNA reads as TGTGCCAGCAGGGCCATCCGGGAAGATAGCAATCAGCCCCAGCATTTT.

J is TRBJ2-5 and V is TRBV18; TRBD1 matches at 10 bases. This CDR3 spans 15 amino acids. CDR1 is KGHSH and CDR2 is LQKENI in the germline V gene. V gave up 4 bases and J gave up 6 bases; unmatched junction bases: 8. DNA for the CDR3: TGTGCCAGCTCACTCTCGGGACAGGGGAGGCAGACCCAGTACTTC. Translated: CASSLSGQGRQTQYF.

The chain uses TRBV10-1 and TRBJ2-1; the match to TRBD2 covers 10 bases. Germline V lookup: CDR1 WNHNN, CDR2 SYGVQD (reference sequence). The CDR3 has 17 amino acids. Trimming removed 6 bases from V and 8 bases from J; junction bases left unmatched: 16. In DNA form, the CDR3 reads TGCGCCAGCAGCGACGGATTGAGAGCGGGAGGGCCTTATGAGCAGTTCTTC. It encodes CASSDGLRAGGPYEQFF.

The V call is TRBV10-3, the J call TRBJ2-5; the D gene is possibly TRBD2 (7 bases). The germline V and J ends were trimmed by 3 bases and 4 bases, with 15 bases remaining between them. Per germline, CDR1 ENHRY and CDR2 SYGVKD. CDR3 size: 15 residues. Here the CDR3 reads CAISDLGGGRETQYF. The CDR3 nucleotides are TGTGCCATCAGTGACCTGGGGGGGGGCCGAGAGACCCAGTACTTC.

The J gene is TRBJ2-7, the V gene TRBV19, with a weak D call TRBD2 (7 bases). The CDR3 contains 14 residues. Trimming took 2 bases from V and 5 from J, leaving 13 bases between them. The germline V gene has CDR1 LNHDA and CDR2 SQIVND (reference sequence). The CDR3 region is CASSIRGGSDEQYF. In DNA form, the CDR3 reads TGTGCCAGTAGTATAAGGGGGGGGAGCGACGAGCAGTACTTC.

This clone was recorded only once. The rearrangement joins TRBV29-1 to TRBJ2-3, with D unclear. Trimming stripped 7 bases from V and 6 bases from J, with 11 bases between. Germline loops: CDR1 SQVTM, CDR2 ANQGSEA. This CDR3 spans 11 amino acids. The CDR3 loop reads CSAGRTDTQYF. The DNA for the CDR3 is TGCAGCGCTGGTCGTACTGATACGCAGTATTTT.

A few counts support this clone. CDR3 amino acids: CASSILSEAFF. The DNA for the CDR3 is TGTGCCAGTAGTATTTTGTCTGAAGCTTTCTTT. The chain links TRBV19 to TRBJ1-1; D unclear. This CDR3 spans 11 amino acids. Germline V lookup: CDR1 LNHDA, CDR2 SQIVND (reference sequence). Deletions cut 3 bases from V and 6 bases from J, with 5 bases between.

The gene calls are TRBV13 and TRBJ2-6; no firm D call. This CDR3 region has 13 residues. CDR1 is PRHDT and CDR2 is FYEKMQ in the germline V gene (reference sequence). Trimming shortened V by 6 bases and J by 0 bases, and 3 bases separated the two germline ends. CDR3 nucleotides: TGTGCCAGCAGGTACTCTGGGGCCAACGTCCTGACTTTC. Protein: CASRYSGANVLTF.

This sequence joins TRBV28 and TRBJ2-7; the D call may be TRBD1 or TRBD2 (5 bases each). V gave up 2 bases and J gave up 2 bases, with 10 bases separating them. Germline lookup yields CDR1 MDHEN and CDR2 SYDVKM. The CDR3 contains 14 residues. This CDR3 is CASSLEGRTYEQYF. The DNA for the CDR3 is TGTGCCAGCAGTTTAGAGGGGAGAACCTACGAGCAGTACTTC.